The 30 T cell receptor beta chains presented below share a single source sample, sequenced in a study of beta chain features in type 1 diabetes (dated by TCRdb to between 2018 and 2020). Broad study findings and their caveats: In all four CD4+ subsets, TCRB CDR3 length was moderately but significantly shorter in type 1 diabetes patients.

These receptors are not linked to any known antigen. The library was prepared using the immunoSEQ multiplex PCR assay. The High Capacity cDNA Reverse Transcription Kit was used to reverse transcribe all of the isolated RNA, meaning that expressed TCRB transcripts were what got sequenced. In its TCRdb copy, this immuneACCESS table keeps in-frame sequences only and misses some clones. Where compared with another copy, unresolved V genes explain less than half of these, and the others have no known cause. Present in this sample are some 360,000 clones, about 10% of which were seen just once. Approximately 0.6% of the sample comes from the top ten. Specimen: central memory CD4+ T cells from blood. These receptors all come from a man aged 25-45 years with type 1 diabetes.

This clone has only a few counts. V gene TRBV18 combines with J gene TRBJ1-2; tentatively, D is TRBD1 (5 bases). The CDR3 extends over 13 amino acids. Germline V gene data show CDR1 as KGHSH and CDR2 as LQKENI. V was pared by 2 bases and J by 5 bases, with 9 bases between. Here the CDR3 DNA reads TGTGCCAGCTCACCAACTGACAGTTATGGCTACACCTTC. The encoded protein is CASSPTDSYGYTF.

About this clone itself: A junction boundary mismatches the germline segment, possibly from a read error. The V and J genes are TRBV7-2 and TRBJ2-7; D is tentatively TRBD1 or TRBD2 (6 bases each). The CDR3 contains 18 residues. CDR1 is SGHTA, CDR2 FQGNSA, per germline. CDR3 nucleotides: TGCGCCAGCAGCAGGGTTTTTTTTGGGCCTTCCGGGGGCGACGAGCAGTACTTC. Translating it yields CASSRVFFGPSGGDEQYF.

This clone has just a few counts. This chain connects TRBV29-1 to TRBJ2-2; 7 bases align to TRBD1. The CDR3 is 14 residues long. Germline CDR1 reads SQVTM; CDR2 reads ANQGSEA. V dropped 7 bases and J dropped 3; count of bases not matched to a gene: 8. The CDR3 DNA reads as TGCAGCGGCCGACAGGGTTACGACACCGGGGAGCTGTTTTTT. Protein product: CSGRQGYDTGELFF.

The table lists this clone with a few counts. The sample carries other DNA sequences with the same CDR3. The chain recombines TRBV28 with TRBJ2-7; D is unresolved. The CDR3 covers 12 residues. Germline V gene lookup returns CDR1 MDHEN and CDR2 SYDVKM. V lost 1 base to trimming and J lost 4 bases, with 5 bases between them. The DNA for the CDR3 is TGTGCCAGCAGTTTATCTGGGTACGAGCAGTACTTC. Its protein is CASSLSGYEQYF. Combining the CDR3 with reference TRBV28 and TRBJ2-7 gives the whole variable domain DVKVTQSSRYLVKRTGEKVFLECVQDMDHENMFWYRQDPGLGLRLIYFSYDVKMKEKGDIPEGYSVSREKKERFSLILESASTNQTSMYLCASSLSGYEQYFGPGTRLTVT.

The J gene is TRBJ1-1, the V gene TRBV11-2, with D unclear. Germline V CDR1 and CDR2: SGHAT, FQNNGV. Trimming shortened V by 6 bases and J by 11 bases, and 25 bases separated the two germline ends. This CDR3 is 15 amino acids long. DNA for the CDR3: TGTGCCAGCAGTGGGGATTCCTTTGCACCGCGCATCGCTTTCTTT. The encoded protein is CASSGDSFAPRIAFF.

The rearrangement joins TRBV10-3 to TRBJ1-5, with D perhaps TRBD1 (5 bases). CDR3 length: 14 amino acids. Germline lookup yields CDR1 ENHRY and CDR2 SYGVKD. Trimming shortened V by 11 bases and J by 3 bases, and 17 bases separated the two germline ends. CDR3 residues: CAVGSGGLNQPQHF. The CDR3 DNA is TGTGCCGTGGGGAGTGGGGGTCTCAATCAGCCCCAGCATTTT.

V is TRBV27 and J is TRBJ1-2; possibly TRBD1 for D (6 bases). CDR3 length: 13 amino acids. Germline CDR1 reads MNHEY; CDR2 reads SMNVEV (reference sequence). The V end lost 3 bases, the J end lost 8 bases, and 13 bases lay between the germline ends. The CDR3, as DNA: TGTGCCAGCAGTTTGGGGAACGACAGGGGCTACACCTTC. Protein: CASSLGNDRGYTF.

Of note for this clone: This same CDR3 is encoded by further DNA sequences in the sample. This chain uses TRBV7-2 with TRBJ1-5; 7 nucleotides line up with TRBD1. The V gene end was trimmed by 5 bases and the J gene end by 4 bases; junction bases not matched to a gene: 5. This CDR3 is built from 14 residues. Germline V gene data show CDR1 as SGHTA and CDR2 as FQGNSA. The CDR3 DNA reads as TGTGCCAGCAGCCGGGGACAGCTAAATCAGCCCCAGCATTTT. Amino acids: CASSRGQLNQPQHF.

The chain links TRBV7-9 to TRBJ1-1; D is unresolved. Trimming pared 5 bases from V and 5 bases from J, leaving 9 bases between. From germline, CDR1 is SEHNR and CDR2 FQNEAQ (reference sequence). The CDR3 is 12 residues long. The chain's CDR3 is CASSQDGTEAFF. The CDR3 DNA reads as TGTGCCAGCAGCCAAGACGGTACTGAAGCTTTCTTT.

The chain couples TRBV7-9 to TRBJ2-7, with TRBD2 identical over 10 bases. The CDR3 has 16 residues. After removal of 5 bases from V and 0 bases from J, the junction contained 7 bases not matched to a gene. Germline CDR1 reads SEHNR; CDR2 reads FQNEAQ (reference sequence). The CDR3 reads CASSPLKREGSYEQYF. Written as DNA, the CDR3 is TGTGCCAGCAGCCCTCTTAAGCGGGAGGGCTCCTACGAGCAGTACTTC.

The rearrangement joins TRBV29-1 to TRBJ2-5; D may be TRBD1 or TRBD2 (7 bases each). Germline loops: CDR1 SQVTM, CDR2 ANQGSEA. The V end lost 5 bases, the J end lost 1 base, and 17 bases lay between the germline ends. The CDR3 length is 15 residues. CDR3 nucleotides: TGCAGCGTTATACCAGGGGGGGGCGCCCAAGAGACCCAGTACTTC. The encoded protein is CSVIPGGGAQETQYF.

This clone was found a few times. This sequence joins TRBV4-2 and TRBJ2-1; TRBD2 matches 7 bases. V shed 5 bases, J shed 6 bases, and the junction held 7 bases outside the gene matches. The germline gives CDR1 LGHNA, CDR2 YNFKEQ. The CDR3 length is 14 residues. The CDR3 nucleotides read TGTGCCAGCAGCTTGTTGCGGGAGAGCAATGAGCAGTTCTTC. Translating gives CASSLLRESNEQFF.

In its sample, this clone was seen a few times. The chain uses TRBV4-3 and TRBJ2-5, with D uncertain. The germline gives CDR1 LGHNA, CDR2 YSLEER. The V end lost 1 base, the J end lost 6 bases, and 12 bases lay between the germline ends. CDR3 length: 14 amino acids. CDR3 bases: TGCGCCAGCAGCCAAGCTGGGGTTTGGCAGACCCAGTACTTC. Translated: CASSQAGVWQTQYF.

This clone was counted a few times. The chain carries TRBV18 and TRBJ2-2, with D perhaps TRBD1 (5 bases). Germline lookup yields CDR1 KGHSH and CDR2 LQKENI. The CDR3 loop spans 16 amino acids. Trimming took off 1 base at V and 1 base at J, with 10 bases between the two ends. In nucleotides, the CDR3 is TGTGCCAGCTCACCACAGAGACAGAGGAACACCGGGGAGCTGTTTTTT. Amino acids: CASSPQRQRNTGELFF.

The chain combines TRBV27 with TRBJ2-7; 10 nucleotides line up with TRBD1. The CDR3 runs to 13 residues. V dropped 3 bases and J dropped 7; count of bases not matched to a gene: 3. CDR1 and CDR2 from the germline V gene are MNHEY and SMNVEV (reference sequence). The CDR3 sequence is CASSLGTGDEQYF. CDR3 nucleotides: TGTGCCAGCAGTTTGGGGACAGGGGATGAGCAGTACTTC.

This clone was counted only a few times. The chain employs TRBV9 and TRBJ2-3; 10 nucleotides agree with TRBD1. The CDR3 consists of 16 residues. V gave up 3 bases and J gave up 6 bases; unmatched junction bases: 10. Germline V gene data show CDR1 as SGDLS and CDR2 as YYNGEE. Here the CDR3 DNA reads TGTGCCAGCAGCGCAAAGAGTGGGACAGGGGTTGATACGCAGTATTTT. This sequence encodes CASSAKSGTGVDTQYF.

This clone was seen more than once but under ten times. V gene TRBV5-6 combines with J gene TRBJ1-4, with D tentatively TRBD1 (5 bases). The CDR3 has 14 amino acids. Germline values: CDR1 SGHDT, CDR2 YYEEEE. V gave up 2 bases and J gave up 5 bases, with 10 bases separating them. CDR3 in DNA: TGTGCCAGCAGCTTCGGGGCGGAAAATGAAAAACTGTTTTTT. It encodes CASSFGAENEKLFF.

There are a few counts of this clone. The chain employs TRBV4-1 and TRBJ2-7; 9 positions match TRBD1. This CDR3 spans 16 amino acids. The V gene end was trimmed by 3 bases and the J gene end by 2 bases; junction bases not matched to a gene: 8. Germline CDR1 and CDR2: MGHRA and YSYEKL. The DNA for the CDR3 is TGCGCCAGCAGCCACATGACAGGGGGTGAGGCCTACGAGCAGTACTTC. Encoded protein: CASSHMTGGEAYEQYF.

This clone has a handful of counts. J is TRBJ2-2 and V is TRBV6-5; D is unresolved. V dropped 6 bases and J dropped 5 bases, with 7 bases sitting between them. CDR1 MNHEY and CDR2 SVGAGI come from the germline V gene. The CDR3 has 12 residues. This CDR3 reads CASSPQTGELFF. The CDR3 DNA sequence: TGTGCCAGCAGCCCTCAGACCGGGGAGCTGTTTTTT.

The rearrangement links TRBV4-1 to TRBJ1-2, with a weak D call TRBD1 (5 bases). Germline V CDR1 and CDR2: MGHRA, YSYEKL. CDR3 size: 13 residues. Trimming stripped 5 bases from V and 2 bases from J, with 9 bases between. Here the CDR3 DNA reads TGCGCCAGCAGCGGTACAGGAAACTATGGCTACACCTTC. The encoded protein is CASSGTGNYGYTF.

This clone was recorded a few times. This chain links TRBV7-9 with TRBJ2-3; 7 positions match TRBD1. The germline V gene has CDR1 SEHNR and CDR2 FQNEAQ (reference sequence). After removal of 5 bases from V and 6 bases from J, the junction contained 11 bases not matched to a gene. The CDR3 consists of 15 residues. The CDR3 DNA is TGTGCCAGCAGCATTTTAAGGGGGCTAGGGGATACGCAGTATTTT. This translates into CASSILRGLGDTQYF. The full variable domain, its missing parts supplied by reference TRBV7-9 and TRBJ2-3, is DTGVSQNPRHKITKRGQNVTFRCDPISEHNRLYWYRQTLGQGPEFLTYFQNEAQLEKSRLLSDRFSAERPKGSFSTLEIQRTEQGDSAMYLCASSILRGLGDTQYFGPGTRLTVL.

The gene calls are TRBV7-2 and TRBJ1-5; D might be TRBD1 (6 bases). Looked up from germline, CDR1 is SGHTA and CDR2 is FQGNSA. CDR3 length: 16 residues. Trimming cost V 2 bases and J 1 base, with 12 bases left between them. In DNA form, the CDR3 reads TGTGCCAGCAGCTTAATGGGGGGGCACAGCAATCAGCCCCAGCATTTT. This encodes CASSLMGGHSNQPQHF.

This clone was observed a few times. The J gene is TRBJ1-2, the V gene TRBV10-1; 9 bases fit TRBD1. Germline CDR1 and CDR2: WNHNN and SYGVQD (reference sequence). This CDR3 has 17 residues. V lost 0 bases and J lost 3; bases outside the gene matches: 8. In DNA, the CDR3 is TGCGCCAGCAGTGAGTCAGAGGGCGACAGGGGGTACTATGGCTACACCTTC. Its translation is CASSESEGDRGYYGYTF.

Only a few counts were recorded for this clone. The chain combines TRBV30 with TRBJ1-1; no definite D call. V was cut by 0 bases and J by 5 bases, with 7 bases left in between. The CDR3 is 12 residues long. Germline assignment: CDR1 GTSNPN and CDR2 SVGIG (reference sequence). CDR3 residues: CAWSVRGTEAFF. CDR3 nucleotides: TGTGCCTGGAGTGTACGGGGAACTGAAGCTTTCTTT. Together with reference TRBV30 and TRBJ1-1, the CDR3 gives the full variable domain: SQTIHQWPATLVQPVGSPLSLECTVEGTSNPNLYWYRQAAGRGLQLLFYSVGIGQISSEVPQNLSASRPQDRQFILSSKKLLLSDSGFYLCAWSVRGTEAFFGQGTRLTVV.

The gene calls are TRBV9 and TRBJ2-2; D is ambiguous. The CDR3 covers 15 residues. CDR1 and CDR2 from the germline V gene are SGDLS and YYNGEE. The V gene lost 4 bases and the J gene lost 5 bases, with 15 bases spanning the gap. DNA of the CDR3: TGTGCCAGCAGCCGAGGAAGACCTGGAACCGGGGAGCTGTTTTTT. This encodes CASSRGRPGTGELFF. Using reference TRBV9 and TRBJ2-2 for the parts outside the CDR3, the full variable domain is DSGVTQTPKHLITATGQRVTLRCSPRSGDLSVYWYQQSLDQGLQFLIQYYNGEERAKGNILERFSAQQFPDLHSELNLSSLELGDSALYFCASSRGRPGTGELFFGEGSRLTVL.

The table lists this clone with a few counts. V is TRBV6-1 and J is TRBJ2-1, with D perhaps matching TRBD2 (6 bases). V lost 8 bases, J lost 0 bases, and 11 bases lay in between. CDR3 size: 14 residues. Germline-derived CDR1 and CDR2 are MNHNS and SASEGT. CDR3 in amino acids: CASRPGGSYNEQFF. The CDR3 nucleotides are TGTGCCAGCCGGCCCGGGGGCTCCTACAATGAGCAGTTCTTC.

This clone was counted between two and nine times. The V gene is TRBV9, the J gene TRBJ1-3; D is uncertain. Germline V CDR1 and CDR2: SGDLS, YYNGEE. V gave up 0 bases and J gave up 0 bases, with 10 bases separating them. The CDR3 runs 16 residues. In nucleotides, the CDR3 is TGTGCCAGCAGCGTAGGGACGGCCTACTCTGGAAACACCATATATTTT. This codes for CASSVGTAYSGNTIYF. Full variable domain (missing parts from reference TRBV9 and TRBJ1-3): DSGVTQTPKHLITATGQRVTLRCSPRSGDLSVYWYQQSLDQGLQFLIQYYNGEERAKGNILERFSAQQFPDLHSELNLSSLELGDSALYFCASSVGTAYSGNTIYFGEGSWLTVV.

This chain uses TRBV28 with TRBJ2-7; TRBD2 aligns across 8 bases. J was trimmed by 4 bases and V by 10 bases; bases with no gene match: 9. This CDR3 is 13 amino acids long. Germline V gene lookup returns CDR1 MDHEN and CDR2 SYDVKM. CDR3: CATCGGQRYEQYF. In DNA form, the CDR3 reads TGTGCCACCTGCGGGGGGCAGAGGTACGAGCAGTACTTC.

This chain joins TRBV5-4 and TRBJ2-2; TRBD2 matches 8 bases. CDR3 length equals 16 residues. Germline lookup yields CDR1 SGHNT and CDR2 YYREEE (reference sequence). V was pared by 6 bases and J by 2 bases, with 9 bases of the junction left unmatched. DNA of the CDR3: TGTGCCAGCACTTCGCAAGCGGGAGCTAACACCGGGGAGCTGTTTTTT. Translating it yields CASTSQAGANTGELFF.

As concerns this clone: This CDR3 is also generated by other DNA sequences in the sample. The chain joins TRBV7-7 to TRBJ2-7; 8 bases map to TRBD1. The V and J ends lost 5 bases and 2 bases, in that order; junction bases with no gene match: 5. Germline V CDR1 and CDR2: SSHAT, FNYEAQ (reference sequence). CDR3 length: 14 residues. CDR3 amino acids: CASSPRTGTYEQYF. As DNA, the CDR3 is TGTGCCAGCAGCCCAAGGACAGGGACCTACGAGCAGTACTTC.